This T cell receptor (beta chain) was sequenced for a study of shared clonotypes between healthy human individuals (dated by TCRdb to 2020 to 2021). General notes on the study: A few men and a couple of women, aged 18 to 49 years, made up the cohort. For each donor, CD4 naive and CD4 memory were each given three plates, CD8 naive was given two plates, and CD8 memory was given one plate. To estimate repertoire size and how much clonotype sharing occurs between individuals, the study deeply sequenced the blood TCR repertoires of five or six healthy adults. To increase sequencing depth and limit assay-specific biases, TCR repertoire library preparation and sequencing were carried out by different laboratories using diverse techniques. Between about 0.94 and 10 billion PBMCs per donor were obtained by leukapheresis. What the study reported, not specific to this receptor: Across four donors, approximately 4.9% of naive CD4, approximately 3.6% of naive CD8, about 2% of memory CD4, and roughly 0.41% of memory CD8 clonotypes were shared. Based on pairwise subsampling, the degree of clonotype sharing among donors was expected to be affected by sequencing depth. Incomplete sequencing was indicated by rarefaction of sorted-subset datasets, despite the large sequencing depth. Sampling was restricted to blood, and TCR repertoires in tissue are likely to differ from TCR repertoires in blood. The small number of donors limited the genetic and exposure-history diversity represented. Clonotypes shared by all four sorted-subset donors showed higher generation probabilities than non-shared clonotypes. Naive subsets generally had larger estimated clonotype richness than memory subsets did.

In the case of this clone: Its specific antigen is unknown. No much larger clone exists at a distance of one base, and base qualities are not known. Other nucleotide sequences in the sample specify the same CDR3.

TCR CDR3 regions were amplified from genomic DNA by multiplex PCR using the deep immunoSEQ assay. For each cell subset, the extracted genomic DNA was distributed evenly across all wells of several immunoSEQ 96-well plates, and each plate served as one replicate. For sorted subsets, roughly 0.2 ug genomic DNA, equal to about 30,000 T cell genomes, was loaded into each replicate PCR. Purified libraries were quantified with a Qubit 3.0 fluorometer, sized on a Bioanalyzer 2100, and re-quantified with the KAPA Library Quantification kit. Each immunoSEQ 96-well plate was sequenced on its own single-read 150-cycle Illumina NextSeq 550 flow cell. On the authors' methods: Because only junctional sequences without quality scores were contained in the immunoSEQ output, filtering matching that applied to full-length reads could not be performed. Sequences were annotated with PyIR, a Python wrapper for IgBLAST v1.9, and V/J genes and CDR3 were assigned using IMGT germline references. Reads were removed for weak V/J assignments (E-value above 1e-6), missing CDR3, stop codons, out-of-frame junctions, or ambiguous translated residues. A V3J clonotype was defined by an identical inferred V gene, J gene, and CDR3 amino acid sequence. Percentage overlap between repertoires was computed as shared unique clonotypes divided by the size of the smaller repertoire. RTK rarefaction, the Chao1 estimator, and Recon v2.1 estimates of unobserved clonotypes were used to assess repertoire richness. For all TCRbeta clonotypes obtained by the gDNA method from a few donors, generation probabilities were computed with OLGA. TCRdb mirrors the immuneACCESS table, restricted to in-frame sequences. Some clones are absent from its copies; in checked studies, under half trace to an unresolved V gene, and the reason for the others is unknown. That table is the source of V, J and clone size, and D and trimming were worked out from the DNA. The sample table records 2.5 million or so clones; around 94% of these occur just once. The top ten hold under 0.15% of the sample.

Healthy HIV-negative adults with no recently reported acute infections or vaccinations were included as donors. All donors were Caucasian adults living in Nashville, Tennessee, USA. CD4+ T cells were enriched by magnetic negative selection, after which naive cells were positively selected on CD45RA and the negative fraction was taken as the memory subset. After blood collection by leukapheresis, PBMCs were isolated using Ficoll-Histopaque density gradient centrifugation and then cryopreserved in the vapor phase of liquid nitrogen. Purity and quantity of every magnetically sorted T cell population were checked by analytical flow cytometry. Genomic DNA was isolated from each sorted fraction and quantified by UV absorbance on a Nanodrop 2000c. V gives up 1 base and J gives up 1 base, and the segment between their germline ends measures 5 bases. Taken from cysteine to phenylalanine, the CDR3 has 14 residues. The only DNA kept is the CDR3, 42 bases in frame from the first base. For CDR1 and CDR2, the germline V gene lists SNHLY and FYNNEI.

The chain is made from TRBV2 and TRBJ1-5, and perhaps TRBD1 as D gene, on 5 matching bases. The sequence was obtained from a man younger than 35 in good health. Sequencing was done on a sample of naive CD4+ T cells sorted from blood. The cell subset or site label, read with the paper, signifies: CD45RA+ positively selected. The bases read TGTGCCAGCAGTGAAGAGGGGAGCAATCAGCCCCAGCATTTT. Translation gives CASSEEGSNQPQHF.